What follows describes a single TCR beta chain. Antigen unknown. The data were taken from a study of long-term antiretroviral therapy in people with HIV. Study conclusions and caveats: Diversity remained lower than transplant donor controls, even though it increased after ART. Investigators report no available data on ART adherence, viral resistance or therapy changes.

V was trimmed by 4 bases and J by 7 bases, leaving 10 bases between them. CDR1 is DFQATT, CDR2 SNEGSKA, per germline (reference sequence). The CDR3 has 11 amino acids. Treatment of all HIV participants took place in the United States. Version v3.0 of the immunoSEQ assay ran at survey level. TCRdb keeps only in-frame clones here, not all; method: immunoSEQ multiplex PCR. This table holds roughly 30,000 clones, around 83% found once. Source: unsorted PBMCs, taken 0.8 years after starting antiretroviral therapy. The receptor was isolated from a woman aged 25 to 45 with HIV. V and J are TRBV20-1 and TRBJ1-2; no reliable D call. The CDR3 sequence: CSAIYGIGYTF. The DNA of the CDR3 is TGCAGTGCTATTTACGGTATTGGCTACACCTTC.